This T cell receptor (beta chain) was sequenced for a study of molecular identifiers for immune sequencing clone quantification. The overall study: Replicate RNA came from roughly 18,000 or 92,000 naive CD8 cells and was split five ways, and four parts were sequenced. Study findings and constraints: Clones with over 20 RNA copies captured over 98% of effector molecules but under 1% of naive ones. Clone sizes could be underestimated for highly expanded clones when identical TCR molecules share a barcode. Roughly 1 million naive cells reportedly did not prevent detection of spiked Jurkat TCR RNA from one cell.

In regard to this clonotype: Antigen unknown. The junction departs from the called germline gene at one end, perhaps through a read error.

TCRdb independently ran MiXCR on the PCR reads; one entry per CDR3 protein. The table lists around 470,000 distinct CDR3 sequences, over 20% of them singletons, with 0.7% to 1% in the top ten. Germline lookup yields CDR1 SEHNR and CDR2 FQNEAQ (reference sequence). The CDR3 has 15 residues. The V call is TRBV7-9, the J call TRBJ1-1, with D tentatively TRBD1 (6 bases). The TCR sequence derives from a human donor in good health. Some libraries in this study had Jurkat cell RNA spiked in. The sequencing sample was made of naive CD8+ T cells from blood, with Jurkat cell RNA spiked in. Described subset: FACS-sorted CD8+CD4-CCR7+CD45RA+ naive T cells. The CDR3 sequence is CASSSPRDTPLDAYF. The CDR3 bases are TGTGCCAGCAGCTCCCCCCGGGACACGCCCCTTGATGCTTACTTT.